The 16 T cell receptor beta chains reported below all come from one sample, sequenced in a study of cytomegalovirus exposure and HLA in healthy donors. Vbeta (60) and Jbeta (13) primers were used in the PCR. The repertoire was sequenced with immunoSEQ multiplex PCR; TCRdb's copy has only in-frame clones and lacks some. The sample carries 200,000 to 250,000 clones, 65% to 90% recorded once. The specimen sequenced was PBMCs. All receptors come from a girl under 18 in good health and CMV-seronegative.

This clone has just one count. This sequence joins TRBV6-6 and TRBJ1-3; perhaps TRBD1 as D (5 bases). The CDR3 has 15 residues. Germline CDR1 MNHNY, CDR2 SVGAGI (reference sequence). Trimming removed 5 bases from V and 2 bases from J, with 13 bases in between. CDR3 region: CASSESAGAGNTIYF. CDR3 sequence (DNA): TGTGCCAGCAGTGAGAGTGCGGGGGCTGGAAACACCATATATTTT.

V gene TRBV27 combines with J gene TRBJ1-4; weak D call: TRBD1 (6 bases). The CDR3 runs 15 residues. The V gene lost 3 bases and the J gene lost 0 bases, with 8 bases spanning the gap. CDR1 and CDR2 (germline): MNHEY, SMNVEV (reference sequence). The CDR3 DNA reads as TGTGCCAGCAGTTTCAGACAGGCAACTAATGAAAAACTGTTTTTT. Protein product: CASSFRQATNEKLFF.

The CDR3 bases are TGTGCCAGTAGTACCCTAGCGGGGGGACCACAAGAGACCCAGTACTTC. As protein: CASSTLAGGPQETQYF. The chain combines TRBV19 with TRBJ2-5; 11 nucleotides match TRBD2. This CDR3 comprises 16 residues. The junction had 6 bases not matched to a gene; V was cut back by 4 bases and J by 2 bases. Germline values: CDR1 LNHDA, CDR2 SQIVND (reference sequence).

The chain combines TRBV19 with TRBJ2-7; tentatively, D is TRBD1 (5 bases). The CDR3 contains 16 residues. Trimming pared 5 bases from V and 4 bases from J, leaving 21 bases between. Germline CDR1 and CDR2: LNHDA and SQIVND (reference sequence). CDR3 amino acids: CASSATGMRNSYEQYF. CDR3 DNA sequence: TGTGCCAGTAGTGCCACAGGAATGAGAAATTCATACGAGCAGTACTTC.

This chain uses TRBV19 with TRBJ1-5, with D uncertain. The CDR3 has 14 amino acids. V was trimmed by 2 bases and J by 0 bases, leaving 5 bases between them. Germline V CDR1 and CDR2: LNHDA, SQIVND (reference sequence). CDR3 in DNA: TGTGCCAGTAGTATACAGGATAGCAATCAGCCCCAGCATTTT. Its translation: CASSIQDSNQPQHF.

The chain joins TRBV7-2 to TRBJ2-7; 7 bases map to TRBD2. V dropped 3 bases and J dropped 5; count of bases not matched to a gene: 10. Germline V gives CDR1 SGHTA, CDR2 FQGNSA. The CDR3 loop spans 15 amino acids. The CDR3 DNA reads TGTGCCAGCAGCTTCTCAGGCAGGGAGGGGAACGAGCAGTACTTC. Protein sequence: CASSFSGREGNEQYF.

CDR3 sequence reads: CASSRQGVVFAFF. CDR3 bases: TGTGCCAGCAGTCGACAGGGCGTAGTCTTTGCTTTCTTT. The chain joins TRBV27 to TRBJ1-1, with 7 bases aligning to TRBD1. With 5 bases clipped from V and 11 bases from J, the junction kept 11 bases outside the gene matches. The germline CDR1 and CDR2 sequences are MNHEY and SMNVEV (reference sequence). This CDR3 region has 13 residues.

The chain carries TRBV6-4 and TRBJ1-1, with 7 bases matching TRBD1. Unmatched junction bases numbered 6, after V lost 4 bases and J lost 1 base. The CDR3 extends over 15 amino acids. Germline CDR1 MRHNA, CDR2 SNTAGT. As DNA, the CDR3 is TGTGCCAGCAGTGCTCGCAGGGGGGCGAACACTGAAGCTTTCTTT. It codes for CASSARRGANTEAFF.

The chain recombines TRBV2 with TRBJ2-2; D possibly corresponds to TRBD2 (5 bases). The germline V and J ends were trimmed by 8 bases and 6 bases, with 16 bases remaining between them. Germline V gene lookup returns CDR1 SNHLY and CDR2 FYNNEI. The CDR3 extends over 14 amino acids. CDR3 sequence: CASFVASGAGELFF. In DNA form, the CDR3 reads TGTGCCAGCTTCGTAGCCTCCGGGGCCGGGGAGCTGTTTTTT. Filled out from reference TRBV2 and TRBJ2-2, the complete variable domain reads EPEVTQTPSHQVTQMGQEVILRCVPISNHLYFYWYRQILGQKVEFLVSFYNNEISEKSEIFDDQFSVERPDGSNFTLKIRSTKLEDSAMYFCASFVASGAGELFFGEGSRLTVL.

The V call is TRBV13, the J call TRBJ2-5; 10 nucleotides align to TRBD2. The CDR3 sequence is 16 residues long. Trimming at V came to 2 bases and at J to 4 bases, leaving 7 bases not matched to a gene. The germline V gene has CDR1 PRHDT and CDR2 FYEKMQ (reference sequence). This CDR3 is CASSLRSGGAGETQYF. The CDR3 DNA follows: TGTGCCAGCAGCTTACGGAGCGGGGGGGCCGGAGAGACCCAGTACTTC.

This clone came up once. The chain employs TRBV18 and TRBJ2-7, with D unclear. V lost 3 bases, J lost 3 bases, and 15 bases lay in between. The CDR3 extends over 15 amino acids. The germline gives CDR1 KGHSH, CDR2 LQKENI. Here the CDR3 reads CASSPVATPSYEQYF. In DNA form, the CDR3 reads TGTGCCAGCTCACCGGTGGCCACACCTAGCTACGAGCAGTACTTC.

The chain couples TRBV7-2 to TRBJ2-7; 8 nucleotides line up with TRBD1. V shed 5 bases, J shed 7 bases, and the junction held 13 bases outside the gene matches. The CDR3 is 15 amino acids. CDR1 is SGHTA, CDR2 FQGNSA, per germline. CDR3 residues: CASSPPGQGAREQYF. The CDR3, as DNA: TGTGCCAGCAGCCCCCCCGGGCAGGGGGCGCGAGAGCAGTACTTC.

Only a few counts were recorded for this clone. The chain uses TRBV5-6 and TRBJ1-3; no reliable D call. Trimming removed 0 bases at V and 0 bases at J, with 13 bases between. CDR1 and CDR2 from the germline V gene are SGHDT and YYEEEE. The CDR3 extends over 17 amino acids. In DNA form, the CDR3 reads TGTGCCAGCAGCTTGGCCGGCGGTGGGAGCTCTGGAAACACCATATATTTT. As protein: CASSLAGGGSSGNTIYF.

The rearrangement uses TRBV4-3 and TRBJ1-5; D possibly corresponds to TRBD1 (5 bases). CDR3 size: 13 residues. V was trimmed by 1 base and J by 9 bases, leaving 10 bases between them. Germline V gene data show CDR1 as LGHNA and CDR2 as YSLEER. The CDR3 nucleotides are TGCGCCAGCAGCCAAGGGATAAGGGGGCCCCAGCATTTT. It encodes CASSQGIRGPQHF.

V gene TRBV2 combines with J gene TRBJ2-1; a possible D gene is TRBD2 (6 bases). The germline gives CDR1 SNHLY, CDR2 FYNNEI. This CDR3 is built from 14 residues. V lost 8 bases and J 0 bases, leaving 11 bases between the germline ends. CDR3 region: CASLRGSSYNEQFF. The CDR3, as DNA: TGTGCCAGCCTTCGGGGGAGCTCCTACAATGAGCAGTTCTTC.

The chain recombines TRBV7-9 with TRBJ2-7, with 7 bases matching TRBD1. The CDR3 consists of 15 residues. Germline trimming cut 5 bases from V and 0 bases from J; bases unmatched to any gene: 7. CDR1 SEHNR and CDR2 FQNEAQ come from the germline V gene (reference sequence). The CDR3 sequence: CASSARQGGSYEQYF. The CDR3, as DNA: TGTGCCAGCAGCGCCCGACAGGGTGGCTCCTACGAGCAGTACTTC. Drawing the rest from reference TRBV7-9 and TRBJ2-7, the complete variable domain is DTGVSQNPRHKITKRGQNVTFRCDPISEHNRLYWYRQTLGQGPEFLTYFQNEAQLEKSRLLSDRFSAERPKGSFSTLEIQRTEQGDSAMYLCASSARQGGSYEQYFGPGTRLTVT.